Sequencing of this T cell receptor beta chain was carried out in a study of human T cells and chemical hapten exposure. This clonotype has only a few counts. The antigen is undetermined. The study's findings and limits: All donors were alopecia patients, so their immunity may differ from that of healthy people.

Germline CDR1 and CDR2: SGHTA and FQGNSA. V lost 6 bases and J 0 bases, leaving 15 bases between the germline ends. This CDR3 has 17 amino acids. Time point described: patch test 1, 2 weeks after DPC sensitization. Treatment given: therapeutic diphenylcyclopropenone sensitization with weekly scalp DPC. MiXCR, applied by TCRdb to the RACE reads, yields one record per CDR3 protein. The sample comprises roughly 190,000 distinct CDR3 sequences, 20% to 25% of which are singletons, and about 6.7% rests with the top ten. The gene calls are TRBV7-2 and TRBJ2-6; maybe TRBD2 (6 bases). The sequence came from a woman aged 45-59 years with alopecia areata. Some clones in this sample may be carry-over from other donors' samples. Specimen: whole blood, collected in connection with sensitization to the hapten diphenylcyclopropenone (DPC). The CDR3 loop reads CASRLTGASSGANVLTF. The CDR3 DNA reads TGTGCCAGCAGACTCACGGGAGCGTCCTCTGGGGCCAACGTCCTGACTTTC.